Sequencing of this T cell receptor (beta chain) was carried out in a study of shared clonotypes between healthy human individuals. General study findings and limits: Non-shared clonotypes had lower generation probabilities than those shared by all four donors.

The V segment lost 4 bases and the J segment 10 bases; nucleotides outside the gene matches: 9. CDR1 is SGHKS and CDR2 is YYEKEE in the germline V gene (reference sequence). The CDR3 loop spans 14 amino acids. Concerning this clone itself: Its antigen is not known.

Naive CD8 cells lacked CD45RO and underwent positive selection for CCR7, leaving out terminally differentiated effector memory CD45RA+ cells. Evenly divided among several immunoSEQ plates was the genomic DNA of each subset. Assay: immunoSEQ multiplex PCR; the TCRdb copy retains only in-frame clones and omits some. Among fewer than 1 million clones listed, 95% to 97% were seen once. Sequenced input: naive CD8+ T cells sorted from blood. This receptor was identified in a man aged 25 to 40 in good health. The chain has TRBV5-5 and TRBJ2-1, with 9 bases identical to TRBD2. CDR3 region: CASSHLTSGREQFF. The CDR3 region has the DNA TGTGCCAGCAGCCATCTGACTAGCGGTAGGGAGCAGTTCTTC. Based on the CDR3 plus reference TRBV5-5 and TRBJ2-1, the full variable domain is DAGVTQSPTHLIKTRGQQVTLRCSPISGHKSVSWYQQVLGQGPQFIFQYYEKEERGRGNFPDRFSARQFPNYSSELNVNALLLGDSALYLCASSHLTSGREQFFGPGTRLTVL.